Presented here are 22 T cell receptor beta chains from one specimen sequenced in a study of T-cell memory formation after mild COVID-19. TCRdb independently ran MiXCR on the 5' RACE reads; one entry per CDR3 protein. Of about 160,000 distinct CDR3 sequences detected, about 28% appear once; the ten largest clones hold 12%. The sequenced material came from PBMCs or a T cell subset sorted from them (not recorded which). Receptors were obtained from an adult woman who had mild COVID-19 (a few samples of this study predate the infection). Cell type and time point are not known.

This clonotype was counted between two and nine times. The rearrangement joins TRBV27 to TRBJ2-7; 9 bases agree with TRBD2. J gave up 4 bases and V 5 bases, and 6 bases lay outside the gene matches. This CDR3 contains 14 residues. The germline V gene encodes CDR1 MNHEY and CDR2 SMNVEV (reference sequence). Here the CDR3 DNA reads TGTGCCAGCAGTATTAGCGGGAGACAGTACGAGCAGTACTTC. It yields the protein CASSISGRQYEQYF.

This clonotype has just a few counts. The V call is TRBV2, the J call TRBJ2-7, with 8 bases lining up with TRBD2. Trimming removed 9 bases from V and 2 bases from J; junction bases left unmatched: 9. Germline V gene lookup returns CDR1 SNHLY and CDR2 FYNNEI. CDR3 length equals 14 residues. As DNA, the CDR3 is TGTGCCAGGGGATTTGCGGGAGGCCCCTACGAGCAGTACTTC. Its translation is CARGFAGGPYEQYF.

The chain employs TRBV15 and TRBJ1-2; 9 positions agree with TRBD1. Germline V gene sequence: CDR1 LNHNV, CDR2 YYDKDF (reference sequence). The CDR3 length is 15 residues. V lost 1 base to trimming and J lost 6 bases; unmatched junction nucleotides: 6. CDR3 coding DNA: TGTGCCACCAGCAGAGGTACAGGGGGCCTTAATGGCTACACCTTC. It specifies CATSRGTGGLNGYTF.

The sample holds one count of this clonotype. One end of the junction is discordant with germline, which a read error may explain. The chain employs TRBV20-1 and TRBJ2-3; 14 bases map to TRBD2. CDR1 and CDR2 (germline): DFQATT, SNEGSKA (reference sequence). The CDR3 spans 16 residues. The CDR3 reads CSARGLAGGPTHTQYF. CDR3 DNA sequence: TGCAGTGCTAGAGGACTAGCGGGAGGGCCCACACATACGCAGTATTTT.

The chain employs TRBV6-2 or TRBV6-3 and TRBJ2-2; D is tentatively TRBD1 or TRBD2 (5 bases each). The CDR3 loop spans 14 amino acids. Germline CDR1 reads MNHEY; CDR2 reads SVGEGT. Trimming shortened V by 7 bases and J by 4 bases, and 13 bases separated the two germline ends. This CDR3 is CASTPGTATGELFF. The CDR3 DNA follows: TGTGCCAGCACTCCCGGGACGGCCACCGGGGAGCTGTTTTTT.

CDR3 loop: CATSDAQGPPFSYEQYF. In nucleotides, the CDR3 is TGTGCCACCAGTGATGCGCAGGGTCCTCCCTTCTCCTACGAGCAGTACTTC. The V and J genes are TRBV24-1 and TRBJ2-7; possible D gene TRBD1, 5 bases. The V and J ends lost 3 bases and 0 bases respectively, with 17 bases between them. Germline V gene sequence: CDR1 KGHDR, CDR2 SFDVKD. The CDR3 length is 17 residues.

This clonotype came up a few times. This chain uses TRBV11-2 with TRBJ2-6; D ambiguous. The CDR3 length is 15 residues. V was shortened by 5 bases and J by 4 bases, with 12 bases between the two germline ends. CDR1 and CDR2 from the germline V gene are SGHAT and FQNNGV. Here the CDR3 reads CASSPTDGGANVLTF. For the CDR3, the DNA is TGTGCCAGCAGCCCTACCGACGGGGGGGCCAACGTCCTGACTTTC.

V gene TRBV5-1 combines with J gene TRBJ2-3, with unresolved D. The V gene lost 5 bases and the J gene lost 4 bases, with 20 bases spanning the gap. CDR1 and CDR2 (germline): SGHRS, YFSETQ. The CDR3 is 16 amino acids. CDR3 sequence: CASRRTLSQASDTQYF. CDR3 nucleotides: TGCGCCAGCAGAAGAACCCTATCCCAAGCGTCAGATACGCAGTATTTT.

J is TRBJ2-2 and V is TRBV6-5; 8 bases line up with TRBD1. V lost 8 bases, J lost 4 bases, and 6 bases stayed unmatched. The CDR3 runs 14 residues. Germline V gives CDR1 MNHEY, CDR2 SVGAGI. CDR3 nucleotides: TGTGCCAGCCGGGAGACAGGGGTCACCGGGGAGCTGTTTTTT. This gives the protein CASRETGVTGELFF.

This clonotype turned up a few times. This chain uses TRBV20-1 with TRBJ1-2; 7 positions match TRBD1. V lost 6 bases to trimming and J lost 4 bases; unmatched junction nucleotides: 5. Per the germline V gene, CDR1 is DFQATT and CDR2 is SNEGSKA (reference sequence). This CDR3 region has 12 residues. The CDR3: CSADRETYGYTF. As DNA, the CDR3 is TGCAGTGCAGACAGGGAAACCTATGGCTACACCTTC.

This sequence joins TRBV5-6 and TRBJ2-5; 10 bases match TRBD2. Germline lookup yields CDR1 SGHDT and CDR2 YYEEEE. The trim removed 3 bases at V and 3 bases at J, leaving 11 bases unmatched. The CDR3 extends over 17 amino acids. The CDR3 protein is CASSSVSGRPTKETQYF. The CDR3 DNA sequence: TGTGCCAGCAGCTCTGTTAGCGGGAGGCCAACAAAAGAGACCCAGTACTTC.

There are a few counts of this clonotype. J is TRBJ2-7 and V is TRBV12-3 or TRBV12-4; D perhaps matches TRBD1 (6 bases). The CDR3 spans 12 residues. The ends were cut back, 5 bases at V and 6 bases at J, with 11 bases in the middle. CDR3 sequence (DNA): TGTGCCAGCAGTCGGACAGTTGGCGAGCAGTACTTC. This translates into CASSRTVGEQYF.

The V and J genes are TRBV6-4 and TRBJ2-7, with a weak D call TRBD1 (5 bases). V lost 6 bases, J lost 3 bases, and 15 bases lay in between. Germline CDR1 is MRHNA and CDR2 is SNTAGT. The CDR3 runs to 14 residues. The DNA for the CDR3 is TGTGCCAGCAGGCTCAGGGTCATGATCTACGAGCAGTACTTC. Encoded protein: CASRLRVMIYEQYF.

For the CDR3, the DNA is TGTGCCAGCAGCTTGTACGACAGGAGCTCCTACGAGCAGTACTTC. This gives the protein CASSLYDRSSYEQYF. The rearrangement joins TRBV5-6 to TRBJ2-7, with D possibly TRBD1 on 6 matching bases. Trimming took off 1 base at V and 0 bases at J, with 11 bases between the two ends. Germline V gives CDR1 SGHDT, CDR2 YYEEEE. The CDR3 spans 15 residues.

The chain is built from TRBV18 and TRBJ2-2; 10 nucleotides match TRBD2. This CDR3 is built from 15 residues. Trimming at V came to 2 bases and at J to 5 bases, leaving 2 bases not matched to a gene. Germline assignment: CDR1 KGHSH and CDR2 LQKENI. This CDR3 is CASSPNSGRTGELFF. The CDR3 DNA follows: TGTGCCAGCTCACCAAATAGCGGGAGGACCGGGGAGCTGTTTTTT.

The rearrangement joins TRBV7-2 to TRBJ1-1; no definite D call. Germline V gene sequence: CDR1 SGHTA, CDR2 FQGNSA. V lost 5 bases and J 12 bases, leaving 16 bases between the germline ends. The CDR3 runs to 12 residues. The CDR3 coding sequence is TGTGCCAGCAGCCCTTATGATAGCGCCCCTTTCTTT. It codes for CASSPYDSAPFF.

The chain employs TRBV4-2 and TRBJ1-1; D ambiguous. V was pared by 0 bases and J by 4 bases, with 18 bases between. The germline CDR1 and CDR2 sequences are LGHNA and YNFKEQ. The CDR3 has 17 residues. CDR3 sequence reads: CASSQDFSTIRGTEAFF. CDR3 in DNA: TGTGCCAGCAGCCAAGATTTTTCTACCATCCGGGGCACTGAAGCTTTCTTT.

This chain connects TRBV18 to TRBJ1-5; D unresolved. The germline CDR1 and CDR2 sequences are KGHSH and LQKENI. This CDR3 has 17 amino acids. Trimming removed 0 bases from V and 6 bases from J, with 18 bases in between. For the CDR3, the DNA is TGTGCCAGCTCACCACCCGGCGCCGGGGTCGTGGGTCAGCCCCAGCATTTT. Translating it yields CASSPPGAGVVGQPQHF.

In its sample, this clonotype was seen a few times. V is TRBV29-1 and J is TRBJ2-7, with 10 bases aligning to TRBD2. The CDR3 totals 12 residues. Germline CDR1 SQVTM, CDR2 ANQGSEA. Unmatched junction bases numbered 2, after V lost 7 bases and J lost 2 bases. CDR3 nucleotide sequence: TGCAGCGGGACTAGCGGTACCTACGAGCAGTACTTC. Residues: CSGTSGTYEQYF.

The sample holds a few counts of this clonotype. The V call is TRBV10-3, the J call TRBJ2-7; 12 nucleotides align to TRBD2. V lost 4 bases and J lost 2; bases outside the gene matches: 3. The CDR3 runs 15 residues. CDR1 and CDR2 (germline): ENHRY, SYGVKD. The CDR3 region is CAISGTSGMTYEQYF. CDR3 nucleotides: TGTGCCATCAGTGGGACTAGCGGGATGACCTACGAGCAGTACTTC.

This chain links TRBV20-1 with TRBJ1-5, with D unresolved. Trimming took 6 bases from V and 2 from J, leaving 17 bases between them. The CDR3 runs 15 residues. The germline V gene encodes CDR1 DFQATT and CDR2 SNEGSKA (reference sequence). The DNA for the CDR3 is TGCAGTGCGAGAAGCCCCCGGGCAGGCAATCAGCCCCAGCATTTT. Translated: CSARSPRAGNQPQHF.

This clonotype was detected only a few times. The germline gene is not matched at one end of the junction; a read error may be the cause. J is TRBJ2-2 and V is TRBV7-7, with no clear D. Germline lookup yields CDR1 SSHAT and CDR2 FNYEAQ (reference sequence). The CDR3 sequence is 15 residues long. CDR3 sequence (DNA): TGTGCTAGCAGCTTAGACGGTATTGAAGCCGGGGAGCTGTTTTTT. Its translation: CASSLDGIEAGELFF.